This note documents a single T cell receptor beta chain sequence. Which antigen it targets is not known. Nothing much larger sits one base from this clone, and base qualities are not available. The source of the sample is a study of neoadjuvant nivolumab and ipilimumab in lung cancer (dated by TCRdb to 2018 to 2020). In terms of the full investigation: In the NEOSTAR trial, nivolumab was administered intravenously at 3 mg/kg on days 1, 15 and 29, and the combination arm also received ipilimumab 1 mg/kg on day 1 only. The primary trial endpoint was the major pathologic response (MPR) rate in the intention-to-treat population in each study arm. TCR repertoires were compared between pretherapy (baseline) peripheral blood and tumors resected at surgery after neoadjuvant immune checkpoint blockade. Matched pretherapy and resected tumor pairs were analyzed from seven patients, of whom four had been treated with nivolumab and three with nivolumab plus ipilimumab. A total of about 46 patients with operable NSCLC were treated in the trial, with about 23 randomized to nivolumab monotherapy and roughly 21 randomized to nivolumab plus ipilimumab. Paper-wide results and their limitations: From pretherapy to surgery, tumor T-cell richness and clonality went up in three of three dual-therapy tumors, versus only two of four nivolumab-treated tumors. No significant correlation was found between TCR clonality and pathologic tumor regression, and only one major-pathologic-response sample was available for the clonality analysis. TCR sequencing was performed in a small number of samples. A positive correlation was observed between pretherapy blood TCR richness and richness in tumors resected after neoadjuvant therapy (Spearman R of about 0.82). TCR richness and clonality were greater in resected tumors than in tumor-adjacent uninvolved lung, and increases were seen in more dual-therapy-treated tumors.

The library was produced with the immunoSEQ multiplex PCR assay. On the study's bioinformatics: Repertoires were summarized by richness and clonality, and significantly expanded and contracted clones were identified between pre- and post-therapy samples. TCRdb holds this immuneACCESS table with in-frame rearrangements only. Some clones are missing; in checked studies, unresolved V genes explain under half, and the rest has no known cause. V and J calls and clone size follow that table, whereas D and trimming were derived from the DNA. This sample comprises 4,500 or so clones, roughly 81% of them detected only once. The ten biggest clones cover around 5.5% of the sample. V is cut by 2 bases and J by 2 bases, and the space between the germline ends is 12 bases. From cysteine to phenylalanine, the CDR3 is 15 amino acids long. This entry keeps only the CDR3 DNA: 45 bases, framed from base 1. According to the germline V gene, CDR1 reads MNHNS and CDR2 reads SASEGT.

According to the study, the label for this sample's time point signals: at surgical resection after neoadjuvant nivolumab +/- ipilimumab. Samples were obtained from the phase 2 randomized NEOSTAR trial, in which neoadjuvant nivolumab or nivolumab plus ipilimumab followed by surgery was tested in operable NSCLC. Uninvolved lung adjacent to the tumor was collected at resection and used as a matched non-tumor comparison for the TCR repertoires of resected tumors. The sequence was obtained from an adult with non-small cell lung cancer. Some clones in this sample may be carry-over from other donors' samples. The chain joins TRBV6-1 to TRBJ1-1; the D segment cannot be called with confidence. The sequencing here drew on normal lung tissue adjacent to the tumor, taken after neoadjuvant nivolumab, alone or with ipilimumab, at or shortly before surgery. The CDR3 protein: CASSEIDGANTEAFF. In nucleotide form, the sequence is TGTGCCAGCAGTGAAATAGACGGAGCAAACACTGAAGCTTTCTTT.